The 7 T cell receptor beta chains below were found in one sample sequenced in a study of beta chain features in type 1 diabetes. The entirety of the isolated RNA underwent reverse transcription, so expressed TCRB transcripts were sequenced. Produced via immunoSEQ multiplex PCR; TCRdb's table is partial and in-frame only. Among 250,000 to 300,000 clones, around 25% were seen once, and the ten largest hold around 0.011%. Study observations and caveats: Within each of all four CD4+ subsets, Type 1 diabetes patients had TCRB CDR3s that were moderately but significantly shorter.

The antigens for these receptors are not known. Input material: naive CD4+ T cells from blood. These receptors were obtained from a young woman with type 1 diabetes.

In this sample, this clone turned up a few times. V usage is TRBV5-6 and J usage is TRBJ2-4; D might be TRBD1 (5 bases). This CDR3 spans 12 amino acids. CDR1 is SGHDT and CDR2 is YYEEEE in the germline V gene. Trimming removed 0 bases at V and 12 bases at J, with 10 bases between. This CDR3 is CASSLEDTGQYF. In DNA form, the CDR3 reads TGTGCCAGCAGCTTGGAGGACACGGGTCAGTACTTC.

This chain links TRBV7-8 with TRBJ2-7, with 12 positions matching TRBD2. This CDR3 comprises 16 residues. Per the germline V gene, CDR1 is SGHVS and CDR2 is FQNEAQ. Trimming at V came to 7 bases and at J to 4 bases, leaving 11 bases not matched to a gene. The CDR3 nucleotides read TGTGCCAGCACGAAGTCGTCGGGACTAGCGGGTTACGAGCAGTACTTC. Translation gives CASTKSSGLAGYEQYF.

This clone was detected only a few times. The gene calls are TRBV29-1 and TRBJ2-7; D remains unclear. The germline V and J ends were trimmed by 4 bases and 3 bases, with 16 bases remaining between them. This CDR3 is 14 amino acids long. The V gene's germline CDR1 is SQVTM and CDR2 ANQGSEA. For the CDR3, the DNA is TGCAGCGTTGCGATCGGAGTGTTAGTCTACGAGCAGTACTTC. Translation gives CSVAIGVLVYEQYF.

In this sample, this clone turned up a few times. The chain uses TRBV9 and TRBJ2-5; 11 bases fit TRBD2. J was trimmed by 2 bases and V by 4 bases; bases with no gene match: 4. The CDR3 is 15 amino acids. Germline V gene lookup returns CDR1 SGDLS and CDR2 YYNGEE. For the CDR3, the DNA is TGTGCCAGCAGCATTAGACTAGCGGGACAAGAGACCCAGTACTTC. Its protein is CASSIRLAGQETQYF.

This CDR3 is CASSLGQRGLEAFF. In DNA form, the CDR3 reads TGCGCCAGCAGTCTCGGGCAGAGAGGGTTGGAAGCTTTCTTT. The chain recombines TRBV5-1 with TRBJ1-1; D not resolved. V was clipped by 5 bases and J by 8 bases, with 19 bases between them. The CDR3 is 14 amino acids. The germline CDR1 and CDR2 sequences are SGHRS and YFSETQ.

This clone has just a few counts. The gene calls are TRBV11-2 and TRBJ1-4, with D uncertain. Germline lookup yields CDR1 SGHAT and CDR2 FQNNGV. Trimming took 5 bases from V and 8 from J, leaving 21 bases between them. The CDR3 is 16 residues long. The CDR3, as DNA: TGTGCCAGCAGCAGCCGTTTCGAAGTTGGAGGGGAAAAACTGTTTTTT. Protein product: CASSSRFEVGGEKLFF.

This clone came up a few times. An end of the junction does not agree with germline; a read error may underlie this. J is TRBJ1-5 and V is TRBV4-2, with TRBD1 identical over 10 bases. CDR3 length: 17 amino acids. The germline V gene has CDR1 LGHNA and CDR2 YNFKEQ. CDR3 loop: CASSQGDRDRGRQPQHF. CDR3 in DNA: TGTGCCAGCAGTCAAGGGGACCGGGACAGGGGAAGGCAGCCCCAGCATTTT.